The next 8 T cell receptor beta chains were all read from a single sample in a study of blood T cells in healthy people across ages. Through a sample-barcoded 5' primer and a J-beta primer mix, a second PCR was run for roughly 6 to 12 cycles. A single record per CDR3 protein comes from TCRdb applying MiXCR to the 5' RACE reads. The repertoire holds nearly 800,000 distinct CDR3 sequences, around three fifths seen once, with about 26% in the top ten. The sample was blood. Source of these receptors: a man in his forties or fifties in good health.

J is TRBJ2-1 and V is TRBV4-3, with D maybe TRBD1 (5 bases). CDR3 size: 16 residues. Germline CDR1 is LGHNA and CDR2 is YSLEER. Trimming stripped 5 bases from V and 5 bases from J, with 19 bases between. For the CDR3, the DNA is TGCGCCAGCAGCTTGGATGGGGCGGTCAGACACAATGAGCAGTTCTTC. Translating it yields CASSLDGAVRHNEQFF.

This clonotype showed up just a few times. This chain uses TRBV6-5 with TRBJ2-1; possible D gene TRBD2, 5 bases. CDR3 length: 13 residues. Trimming pared 0 bases from V and 10 bases from J, leaving 10 bases between. Germline V gene lookup returns CDR1 MNHEY and CDR2 SVGAGI. CDR3 sequence reads: CASSYSTGYEQFF. The DNA for the CDR3 is TGTGCCAGCAGTTACTCGACGGGATACGAGCAGTTCTTC.

The chain recombines TRBV9 with TRBJ2-7, with D possibly called TRBD1 or TRBD2 (5 bases each). Trimming took off 0 bases at V and 2 bases at J, with 9 bases between the two ends. Germline CDR1 reads SGDLS; CDR2 reads YYNGEE. This CDR3 comprises 14 residues. CDR3 amino acids: CASSVGGSAYEQYF. CDR3 bases: TGTGCCAGCAGCGTAGGGGGGTCAGCCTACGAGCAGTACTTC.

This clonotype was seen only a few times. The rearrangement links TRBV29-1 to TRBJ2-7; 12 nucleotides align to TRBD1. This CDR3 has 15 residues. CDR1 and CDR2 (germline): SQVTM, ANQGSEA. After removal of 5 bases from V and 5 bases from J, the junction contained 10 bases not matched to a gene. CDR3 in amino acids: CSVRSSGTGGHEQYF. The CDR3 nucleotides are TGCAGCGTTCGTTCGTCCGGGACAGGGGGCCACGAGCAGTACTTC.

As DNA, the CDR3 is TGTGCCAGCAGTTTATCGCCGGGACTAGCGGCATACGAGCAGTACTTC. It translates to CASSLSPGLAAYEQYF. The J gene is TRBJ2-4, the V gene TRBV27; 11 nucleotides match TRBD2. The J call may be faulty, since TRBJ2-7 better matches the DNA end. CDR3 length equals 16 residues. Looked up from germline, CDR1 is MNHEY and CDR2 is SMNVEV (reference sequence).

The chain combines TRBV9 with TRBJ2-2; no clear D. V shed 4 bases and J shed 1 base, with 14 bases lying between them. The CDR3 is 16 residues long. Per germline, CDR1 SGDLS and CDR2 YYNGEE. CDR3: CASSNTGWLNTGELFF. In DNA, the CDR3 is TGTGCCAGCAGCAATACCGGTTGGCTGAACACCGGGGAGCTGTTTTTT. Together with reference TRBV9 and TRBJ2-2, the CDR3 gives the full variable domain: DSGVTQTPKHLITATGQRVTLRCSPRSGDLSVYWYQQSLDQGLQFLIQYYNGEERAKGNILERFSAQQFPDLHSELNLSSLELGDSALYFCASSNTGWLNTGELFFGEGSRLTVL.

The chain combines TRBV25-1 with TRBJ1-4, with D perhaps matching TRBD1 (5 bases). Germline V CDR1 and CDR2: MGHDK, SYGVNS. The CDR3 is made up of 16 amino acids. The V gene lost 5 bases and the J gene lost 6 bases, with 19 bases spanning the gap. The CDR3 sequence: CASSTLRSGGYEKLFF. The CDR3 region has the DNA TGTGCCAGCAGTACCCTGAGGTCCGGGGGTTATGAAAAACTGTTTTTT.

The chain uses TRBV20-1 and TRBJ2-7; 7 nucleotides line up with TRBD2. Germline loops: CDR1 DFQATT, CDR2 SNEGSKA (reference sequence). CDR3 length: 12 amino acids. With V trimmed by 3 bases and J by 3 bases, 2 bases remained unmatched. The CDR3 nucleotides read TGCAGTGCTAGGGCTAGCGGCTACGAGCAGTACTTC. As protein: CSARASGYEQYF.